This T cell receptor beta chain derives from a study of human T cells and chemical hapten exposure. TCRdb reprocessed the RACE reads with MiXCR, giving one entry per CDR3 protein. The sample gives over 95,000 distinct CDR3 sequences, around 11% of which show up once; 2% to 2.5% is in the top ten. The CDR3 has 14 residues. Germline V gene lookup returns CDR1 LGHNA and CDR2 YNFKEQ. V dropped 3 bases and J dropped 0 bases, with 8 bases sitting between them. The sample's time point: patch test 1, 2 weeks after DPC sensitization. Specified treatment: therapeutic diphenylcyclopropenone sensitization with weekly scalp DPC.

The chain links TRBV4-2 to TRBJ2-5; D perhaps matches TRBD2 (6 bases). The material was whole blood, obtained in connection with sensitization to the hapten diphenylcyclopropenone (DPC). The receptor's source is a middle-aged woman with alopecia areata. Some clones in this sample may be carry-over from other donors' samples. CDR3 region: CASSQGDYQETQYF. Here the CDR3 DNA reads TGTGCCAGCAGCCAGGGGGACTACCAAGAGACCCAGTACTTC.